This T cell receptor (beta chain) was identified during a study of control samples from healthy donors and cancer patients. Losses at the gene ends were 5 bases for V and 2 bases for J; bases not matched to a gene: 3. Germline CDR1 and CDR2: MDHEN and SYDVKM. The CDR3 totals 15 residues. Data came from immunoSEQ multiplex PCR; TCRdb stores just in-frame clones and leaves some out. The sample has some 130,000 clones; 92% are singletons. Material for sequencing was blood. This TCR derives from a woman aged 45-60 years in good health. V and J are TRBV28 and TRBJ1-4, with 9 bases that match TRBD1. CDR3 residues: CASSRQGGTNEKLFF. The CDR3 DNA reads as TGTGCCAGCAGTCGACAGGGGGGGACTAATGAAAAACTGTTTTTT.